The present T cell receptor (beta chain) was sequenced within a study of blood T cell repertoires in COVID-19. Produced via immunoSEQ multiplex PCR; TCRdb's table is partial and in-frame only. In the table there are 60,000 or so clones, over 75% of which are singletons. The CDR3 totals 16 residues. The germline V gene has CDR1 MNHNS and CDR2 SASEGT. V lost 0 bases, J lost 6 bases, and 12 bases lay in between. The rearrangement uses TRBV6-1 and TRBJ2-6; D is uncertain. The material sequenced was peripheral blood. This TCR was recovered from a human donor in a cohort sampled during active COVID-19. The CDR3 region is CASSEALAAQANVLTF. DNA for the CDR3: TGTGCCAGCAGTGAAGCGCTGGCCGCCCAGGCCAACGTCCTGACTTTC.